The rows below give T cell receptor beta chains drawn from one sample of a study of blood T cell repertoires in COVID-19. Assay: immunoSEQ multiplex PCR; the TCRdb copy retains only in-frame clones and omits some. The sample shows 150,000 to 250,000 clones, 87% of them seen only once. The sequencing input was PBMCs or T cells enriched from blood (not recorded which). Receptors originate from a woman in her thirties who had recovered from COVID-19. The CDR3 runs from the conserved cysteine through the conserved F or W. The order of the fields is D gene, J gene, V gene, clone size, CDR3 DNA, CDR3 protein. The D gene is left open where the match is weak. Size values are once, few and many counts, or a class for expanded clones, and some rows have none.

D: TRBD1
J: TRBJ2-5
V: TRBV24-1
size: -
DNA: TGTGCCACCAGTGACTATGGGACAGGGGCTTCCCAAGAGACCCAGTACTTC
CDR3: CATSDYGTGASQETQYF

D: TRBD1
J: TRBJ1-4
V: TRBV28
size: -
DNA: TGTGCCAGCAGTCCTTCAGGGACAGCTAATGAAAAACTGTTTTTT
CDR3: CASSPSGTANEKLFF

D: -
J: TRBJ1-4
V: TRBV7-2
size: -
DNA: TGTGCCAGCAGCTTAGGGCGGGAGGTAAAACTGTTTTTT
CDR3: CASSLGREVKLFF

D: -
J: TRBJ2-2
V: TRBV27
size: -
DNA: TGTGCCAGCAGTTTTTTCCGGACTGAAACGAACACCGGGGAGCTGTTTTTT
CDR3: CASSFFRTETNTGELFF

D: TRBD2
J: TRBJ2-7
V: TRBV28
size: -
DNA: TGTGCCAGCAGTTCCAACCTTGGCGGACTAGCGGGGGTCTCCTACGAGCAGTACTTC
CDR3: CASSSNLGGLAGVSYEQYF

D: -
J: TRBJ1-2
V: TRBV19
size: -
DNA: TGTGCCAGTAGTGTTAGTGGACAATATGGCTACACCTTC
CDR3: CASSVSGQYGYTF

D: TRBD1
J: TRBJ2-3
V: TRBV12-3/TRBV12-4
size: once
DNA: TGTGCCAGCAGACAGGGGGCTTGGGATACGCAGTATTTT
CDR3: CASRQGAWDTQYF

D: -
J: TRBJ1-5
V: TRBV7-2
size: -
DNA: TGTGCCAGCAGCTTAGTGGCAGGCGCCAATCAGCCCCAGCATTTT
CDR3: CASSLVAGANQPQHF

D: -
J: TRBJ1-6
V: TRBV6-2/TRBV6-3
size: once
DNA: TGTGCCAGCAGTTACGGGGACAACTATAATTCACCCCTCCACTTT
CDR3: CASSYGDNYNSPLHF

D: TRBD2
J: TRBJ2-1
V: TRBV7-2
size: few
DNA: TGTGCCAGCAGCTTACGCCTAGCGGGGGCGAATGAGCAGTTCTTC
CDR3: CASSLRLAGANEQFF

D: TRBD1
J: TRBJ2-3
V: TRBV27
size: -
DNA: TGTGCCAGCAGTCCTCGGGACAGCTCCTTTCCAGATACGCAGTATTTT
CDR3: CASSPRDSSFPDTQYF

D: -
J: TRBJ2-7
V: TRBV19
size: -
DNA: TGTGCCAGTAGTATGTGGTCGGCAGGGTACTACGAGCAGTACTTC
CDR3: CASSMWSAGYYEQYF

D: TRBD1
J: TRBJ2-3
V: TRBV7-2
size: -
DNA: TGTGCCAGCAGCTGGACAGGGCAGGTAGATACGCAGTATTTT
CDR3: CASSWTGQVDTQYF

D: -
J: TRBJ1-2
V: TRBV4-1
size: -
DNA: TGCGCCAGCAGCCAAGATCGGGGGATTAACTATGGCTACACCTTC
CDR3: CASSQDRGINYGYTF

D: TRBD1
J: TRBJ1-6
V: TRBV6-5
size: -
DNA: TGTGCCAGCAGGGACGGGACAGGGGGAAATTCACCCCTCCACTTT
CDR3: CASRDGTGGNSPLHF

D: TRBD2
J: TRBJ2-1
V: TRBV24-1
size: -
DNA: TGTGCCACCAGTGACCAGCGGGGAGTCTCCTACAATGAGCAGTTCTTC
CDR3: CATSDQRGVSYNEQFF

D: TRBD2
J: TRBJ2-3
V: TRBV19
size: -
DNA: TGTGCCAGTAGTATAGATTGGACTAGCGGGGATACGCAGTATTTT
CDR3: CASSIDWTSGDTQYF

D: TRBD1
J: TRBJ2-6
V: TRBV7-2
size: -
DNA: TGTGCCAGCAGCTTCCGGGGACAGGGGGCCGGGGCCAACGTCCTGACTTTC
CDR3: CASSFRGQGAGANVLTF

D: TRBD1
J: TRBJ2-7
V: TRBV3-1/TRBV3-2
size: -
DNA: TGTGCCAGCAGTAGACAGGGTAGATCCTACGAGCAGTACTTC
CDR3: CASSRQGRSYEQYF

D: TRBD2
J: TRBJ2-5
V: TRBV5-4
size: -
DNA: TGTGCCAGCAGCTTGGAGTGGCTAGCGGGAGCCGAGCAAGAGACCCAGTACTTC
CDR3: CASSLEWLAGAEQETQYF

D: -
J: TRBJ2-5
V: TRBV21-1
size: -
DNA: TGTGCCAGCAGCAAACGGCAGGCGGGGGCTAGCGGGAGAGGGGAGACCCAGTACTTC
CDR3: CASSKRQAGASGRGETQYF

D: -
J: TRBJ1-5
V: TRBV3-1/TRBV3-2
size: few
DNA: TGTGCCAGCAGCCAAGAATCCGAGGACAGTGGGGGGGGCAATCAGCCCCAGCATTTT
CDR3: CASSQESEDSGGGNQPQHF

D: TRBD2
J: TRBJ2-5
V: TRBV2
size: -
DNA: TGTGCCACGACCGGGACTAGCGGGAGCCAAGAGACCCAGTACTTC
CDR3: CATTGTSGSQETQYF

D: TRBD2
J: TRBJ2-1
V: TRBV30
size: -
DNA: TGTGCCTGGAGTGTGGGGGCGGGGGGGAATGAGCAGTTCTTC
CDR3: CAWSVGAGGNEQFF

D: -
J: TRBJ1-1
V: TRBV11-3
size: once
DNA: TGTGCCAGCAGCTTAGGAGTGACTACTGAAGCTTTCTTT
CDR3: CASSLGVTTEAFF

D: -
J: TRBJ1-5
V: TRBV11-3
size: -
DNA: TGTGCCAGCAGCTTAGTCTCCCAGGGGCCCCAGCATTTT
CDR3: CASSLVSQGPQHF

D: -
J: TRBJ2-3
V: TRBV9
size: -
DNA: TGTGCCAGCAGCCCAAGGGGGTTTGGCACAGATACGCAGTATTTT
CDR3: CASSPRGFGTDTQYF

D: TRBD1
J: TRBJ2-1
V: TRBV11-1
size: -
DNA: TGTGCCAGCAGGGACAGGCAATTAAACAATGAGCAGTTCTTC
CDR3: CASRDRQLNNEQFF

D: -
J: TRBJ1-2
V: TRBV24-1
size: -
DNA: TGTGCCACCAGTGTGGGGGGCTATGGCTACACCTTC
CDR3: CATSVGGYGYTF

D: -
J: TRBJ1-2
V: TRBV7-9
size: -
DNA: TGTGCCAGCAGCCTACTGAACGGGGGAAATGGCTACACCTTC
CDR3: CASSLLNGGNGYTF

D: -
J: TRBJ1-3
V: TRBV5-4
size: -
DNA: TGTGCCAGCAGCTCCAACCTCGGGAGGAGCTCTGGAAACACCATATATTTT
CDR3: CASSSNLGRSSGNTIYF

D: -
J: TRBJ1-2
V: TRBV12-3/TRBV12-4
size: once
DNA: TGTGCCAGCAGTTTGTGGAGGTATAGGGGCTACACCTTC
CDR3: CASSLWRYRGYTF

D: -
J: TRBJ1-1
V: TRBV2
size: -
DNA: TGTGCCAGCAGTGACAGGGCACATACTGAAGCTTTCTTT
CDR3: CASSDRAHTEAFF

D: -
J: TRBJ1-2
V: TRBV7-3
size: -
DNA: TGTGCCAGCAGCTTAGCGGCAGGGGATGTAGGCTACACCTTC
CDR3: CASSLAAGDVGYTF

D: -
J: TRBJ1-2
V: TRBV19
size: -
DNA: TGTGCCAGCAACTTCCAGGGTGGCTACACCTTC
CDR3: CASNFQGGYTF

D: -
J: TRBJ2-6
V: TRBV9
size: -
DNA: TGTGCCAGCAGCTTCAACAGGATCTCTGGGGCCAACGTCCTGACTTTC
CDR3: CASSFNRISGANVLTF

D: -
J: TRBJ2-2
V: TRBV9
size: -
DNA: TGTGCCAGCAGCCGGAGGGGAACCGGGGAGCTGTTTTTT
CDR3: CASSRRGTGELFF

D: -
J: TRBJ1-4
V: TRBV14
size: -
DNA: TGTGCCAGCAGCCGCCGAGGGAGGGGGACTAATGAAAAACTGTTTTTT
CDR3: CASSRRGRGTNEKLFF

D: -
J: TRBJ1-1
V: TRBV29-1
size: -
DNA: TGCAGCGTTCTTCTCTACAGGGCGAATAACGATGAAGCTTTCTTT
CDR3: CSVLLYRANNDEAFF

D: -
J: TRBJ2-2
V: TRBV2
size: once
DNA: TGTGCCAGCAGTCCAGGGACGAACACCGGGGAGCTGTTTTTT
CDR3: CASSPGTNTGELFF

D: TRBD1
J: TRBJ2-7
V: TRBV19
size: -
DNA: TGTGCCAGTAGTATAAAGGGACAGGACTCCTACGAGCAGTACTTC
CDR3: CASSIKGQDSYEQYF

D: TRBD1
J: TRBJ1-5
V: TRBV30
size: -
DNA: TGTGCCTGGAGTGCCGGGACAGGGGGCGGGCAGCCCCAGCATTTT
CDR3: CAWSAGTGGGQPQHF

D: TRBD2
J: TRBJ2-2
V: TRBV30
size: -
DNA: TGTGCCTGGAGTTGGGCTAGCGGGGGCCTCACCGGGGAGCTGTTTTTT
CDR3: CAWSWASGGLTGELFF

D: TRBD2
J: TRBJ2-5
V: TRBV27
size: -
DNA: TGTGCCAGCAGTTCCCACGGACTAGCGGGAGCTCGACGAGAGACCCAGTACTTC
CDR3: CASSSHGLAGARRETQYF

D: TRBD1
J: TRBJ2-7
V: TRBV29-1
size: -
DNA: TGCAGCGTTGATCTGGGACAGGGGAGCTACGAGCAGTACTTC
CDR3: CSVDLGQGSYEQYF

D: -
J: TRBJ2-7
V: TRBV4-3
size: once
DNA: TGCGCCAGCAGCCAACCCGGACAACTTCTTTACGAGCAGTACTTC
CDR3: CASSQPGQLLYEQYF

D: -
J: TRBJ2-5
V: TRBV27
size: -
DNA: TGTGCCAGCAGTTCCACAGGGTTCCTCCAAGAGACCCAGTACTTC
CDR3: CASSSTGFLQETQYF

D: TRBD1
J: TRBJ1-4
V: TRBV6-1
size: -
DNA: TGTGCCAGCAGTGAACGGGACAGGGGGCGCCTAGCAACTAATGAAAAACTGTTTTTT
CDR3: CASSERDRGRLATNEKLFF

D: TRBD2
J: TRBJ2-4
V: TRBV6-2/TRBV6-3
size: -
DNA: TGTGCCAGCAGTTTTACGGGACTAGCGGGGGGATTAGCCAAAAACATTCAGTACTTC
CDR3: CASSFTGLAGGLAKNIQYF

D: -
J: TRBJ2-7
V: TRBV2
size: -
DNA: TGTGCCAGCAGTGGTGCTAGTGGCGGCTACGAGCAGTACTTC
CDR3: CASSGASGGYEQYF